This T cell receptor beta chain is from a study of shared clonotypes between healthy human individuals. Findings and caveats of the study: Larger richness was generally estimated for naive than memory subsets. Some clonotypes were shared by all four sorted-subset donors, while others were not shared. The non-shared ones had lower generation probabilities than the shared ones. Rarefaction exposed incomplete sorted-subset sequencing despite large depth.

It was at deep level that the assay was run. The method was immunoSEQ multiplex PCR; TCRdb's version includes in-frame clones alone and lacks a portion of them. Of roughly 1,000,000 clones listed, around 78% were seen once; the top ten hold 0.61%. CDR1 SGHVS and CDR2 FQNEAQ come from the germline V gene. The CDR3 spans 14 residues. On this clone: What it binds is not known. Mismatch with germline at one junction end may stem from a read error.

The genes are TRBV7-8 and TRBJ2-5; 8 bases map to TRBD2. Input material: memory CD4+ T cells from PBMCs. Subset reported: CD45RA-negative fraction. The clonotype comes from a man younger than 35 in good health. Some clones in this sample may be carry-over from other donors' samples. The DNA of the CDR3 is TGTGCCAGCAGCCTAGCGGGTGGGGAAGAGACCCAGTACTTC. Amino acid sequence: CASSLAGGEETQYF.